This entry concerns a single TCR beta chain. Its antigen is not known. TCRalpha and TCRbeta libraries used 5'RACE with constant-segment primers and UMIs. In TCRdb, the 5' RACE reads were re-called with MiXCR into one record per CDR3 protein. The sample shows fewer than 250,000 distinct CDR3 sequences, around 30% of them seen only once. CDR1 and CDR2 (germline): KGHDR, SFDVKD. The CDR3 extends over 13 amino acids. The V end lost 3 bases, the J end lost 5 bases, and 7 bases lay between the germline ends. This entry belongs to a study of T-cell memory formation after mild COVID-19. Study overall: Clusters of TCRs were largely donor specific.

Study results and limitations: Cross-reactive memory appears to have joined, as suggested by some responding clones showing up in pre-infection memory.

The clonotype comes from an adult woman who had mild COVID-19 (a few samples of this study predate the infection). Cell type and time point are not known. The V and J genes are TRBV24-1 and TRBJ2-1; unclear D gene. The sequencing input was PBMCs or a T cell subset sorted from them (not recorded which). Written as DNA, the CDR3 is TGTGCCACCAGTGATAGGTTTGACAATGAGCAGTTCTTC. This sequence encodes CATSDRFDNEQFF.